This passage covers 32 T cell receptor beta chains from one sample sequenced in a study of regulatory T cells in long-lasting Graves disease. Building the TCR beta libraries relied on iRepertoire HTBI primers, and CDR3 regions underwent Arm-PCR. TCRdb recomputed calls from the multiplex PCR reads with MiXCR, one row per CDR3 protein. The table lists under 500,000 distinct CDR3 sequences, less than 25% of them singletons. Documented time point: persistent/refractory GD, antithyroid drugs over 5 years with positive TRAb. Extracted RNA from PBMCs served as the source of the TCR library. The sequenced sample was peripheral blood mononuclear cells (PBMCs), obtained when the disease was refractory, from a patient treated with antithyroid drugs. These receptors came from a female donor with Graves disease.

This clonotype was seen many times. This chain connects TRBV6-2 or TRBV6-3 to TRBJ2-2; D is uncertain. The CDR3 covers 11 residues. Germline CDR1 and CDR2: MNHEY and SVGEGT. Trimming took 6 bases from V and 3 from J, leaving 2 bases between them. CDR3 DNA sequence: TGTGCCAGCAGCGACACCGGGGAGCTGTTTTTT. Residues: CASSDTGELFF.

The chain combines TRBV5-1 with TRBJ2-7, with a tentative D call TRBD1 (5 bases). CDR1 and CDR2 (germline): SGHRS, YFSETQ. V was cut by 6 bases and J by 2 bases, with 18 bases left in between. The CDR3 extends over 15 amino acids. This CDR3 is CASNYQGTSTYEQYF. CDR3 sequence (DNA): TGCGCCAGCAATTATCAGGGAACTTCAACCTACGAGCAGTACTTC.

This clonotype was recorded at least ten times. This chain connects TRBV10-3 to TRBJ2-5, with unresolved D. V was shortened by 0 bases and J by 4 bases, with 15 bases between the two germline ends. The CDR3 is 16 residues long. Germline lookup yields CDR1 ENHRY and CDR2 SYGVKD. DNA of the CDR3: TGTGCCATCAGTGAGTCCCCCGACTCAGGCGGAGAGACCCAGTACTTC. Residues: CAISESPDSGGETQYF.

This clonotype came up many times. V and J are TRBV6-1 and TRBJ2-7; 8 bases align to TRBD2. Germline trimming cut 6 bases from V and 4 bases from J; bases unmatched to any gene: 14. The CDR3 sequence is 16 residues long. Germline-derived CDR1 and CDR2 are MNHNS and SASEGT. CDR3 loop: CASRPTPGTRPYEQYF. Here the CDR3 DNA reads TGTGCCAGCAGACCCACCCCCGGGACTAGGCCGTACGAGCAGTACTTC.

The rearrangement uses TRBV4-3 and TRBJ1-4; TRBD1 is a possible D gene (5 bases). The CDR3 runs to 14 residues. CDR1 LGHNA and CDR2 YSLEER come from the germline V gene. Trimming removed 4 bases from V and 3 bases from J, with 9 bases in between. The CDR3 DNA follows: TGCGCCAGCAGCCCCGGGGCGTCTAATGAAAAACTGTTTTTT. This translates into CASSPGASNEKLFF.

J is TRBJ2-7 and V is TRBV20-1, with D unresolved. The V gene's germline CDR1 is DFQATT and CDR2 SNEGSKA (reference sequence). The CDR3 has 12 residues. Deletions cut 0 bases from V and 4 bases from J, with 7 bases between. The CDR3 loop reads CSARDQRYEQYF. CDR3 sequence (DNA): TGCAGTGCTAGAGATCAGAGATACGAGCAGTACTTC.

This chain uses TRBV4-2 with TRBJ2-2; TRBD1 agrees at 8 bases. J was trimmed by 1 base and V by 2 bases; bases with no gene match: 3. The CDR3 spans 16 residues. Germline values: CDR1 LGHNA, CDR2 YNFKEQ. CDR3 in DNA: TGTGCCAGCAGCCAACCAGGGGGCCGGAACACCGGGGAGCTGTTTTTT. It codes for CASSQPGGRNTGELFF.

This clonotype was observed at least ten times. The CDR3 nucleotides read TGTGCCTGGGGCCCAGGCGGCTACACCTTC. This translates into CAWGPGGYTF. The chain couples TRBV30 to TRBJ1-2; D remains ambiguous. Germline V gives CDR1 GTSNPN, CDR2 SVGIG (reference sequence). V dropped 5 bases and J dropped 8 bases, with 9 bases sitting between them. The CDR3 is 10 residues long. The entire variable domain, with the rest obtained from reference TRBV30 and TRBJ1-2, is as follows: SQTIHQWPATLVQPVGSPLSLECTVEGTSNPNLYWYRQAAGRGLQLLFYSVGIGQISSEVPQNLSASRPQDRQFILSSKKLLLSDSGFYLCAWGPGGYTFGSGTRLTVV.

This chain links TRBV14 with TRBJ2-2; D call uncertain. Trimming took off 1 base at V and 2 bases at J, with 5 bases between the two ends. Germline V gives CDR1 SGHDN, CDR2 FVKESK. CDR3 length: 14 residues. The CDR3, as DNA: TGTGCCAGCAGCCAAGTGAGAAACACCGGGGAGCTGTTTTTT. Encoded protein: CASSQVRNTGELFF.

Remarks on this clonotype: This sequence may be a read error, since a much larger clone differs from it by one base. The V call is TRBV15, the J call TRBJ2-3, with D uncertain. Per the germline V gene, CDR1 is LNHNV and CDR2 is YYDKDF (reference sequence). The CDR3 is 12 amino acids. CDR3 amino acids: CASSLLADTQYF. CDR3 DNA sequence: TGTGCCAGCAGCTTACTCGCAGATACGCAGTATTTT. The full variable domain, its missing parts supplied by reference TRBV15 and TRBJ2-3, is DAMVIQNPRYQVTQFGKPVTLSCSQTLNHNVMYWYQQKSSQAPKLLFHYYDKDFNNEADTPDNFQSRRPNTSFCFLDIRSPGLGDTAMYLCASSLLADTQYFGPGTRLTVL.

This clonotype was counted a few times. The chain couples TRBV2 to TRBJ2-3, with D possibly TRBD2 on 6 matching bases. The germline V gene has CDR1 SNHLY and CDR2 FYNNEI. V lost 6 bases to trimming and J lost 0 bases, with 10 bases between them. This CDR3 has 14 amino acids. As DNA, the CDR3 is TGTGCCAGCAGGCGGGCGGGAAGCACAGATACGCAGTATTTT. Encoded protein: CASRRAGSTDTQYF.

CDR3 residues: CASSTTGAETQYF. Here the CDR3 DNA reads TGTGCCAGCAGCACGACAGGGGCAGAGACCCAGTACTTC. The chain has TRBV6-1 and TRBJ2-5; 8 nucleotides match TRBD1. The germline CDR1 and CDR2 sequences are MNHNS and SASEGT. The ends lost 6 bases at V and 4 bases at J; junction bases unmatched: 4. CDR3 length: 13 amino acids.

This clonotype was recorded a few times. The chain has TRBV5-1 and TRBJ2-7; 16 bases align to TRBD2. This CDR3 region has 17 residues. Germline V gives CDR1 SGHRS, CDR2 YFSETQ. After removal of 3 bases from V and 1 base from J, the junction contained 4 bases not matched to a gene. CDR3 coding DNA: TGCGCCAGCAGCTGGGGGACTAGCGGGAGGGATTCCTACGAGCAGTACTTC. Its translation: CASSWGTSGRDSYEQYF.

This clonotype was recorded a few times. Here the CDR3 DNA reads TGTGCCATCAGTGGAGGTGGCACTGAAGCTTTCTTT. This sequence encodes CAISGGGTEAFF. The V and J genes are TRBV10-3 and TRBJ1-1; unclear D gene. Germline V CDR1 and CDR2: ENHRY, SYGVKD. The V and J ends lost 4 bases and 4 bases respectively, with 7 bases between them. This CDR3 has 12 residues.

J is TRBJ2-3 and V is TRBV7-9; tentative D call: TRBD1 (5 bases). Per germline, CDR1 SEHNR and CDR2 FQNEAQ (reference sequence). This CDR3 is 15 amino acids long. Trimming removed 5 bases from V and 4 bases from J, with 16 bases in between. In nucleotides, the CDR3 is TGTGCCAGCAGCCCACCATCTAGGACACCAGATACGCAGTATTTT. Encoded protein: CASSPPSRTPDTQYF.

This sequence joins TRBV2 and TRBJ2-7; D may be TRBD2 (5 bases). The V end lost 6 bases, the J end lost 6 bases, and 21 bases lay between the germline ends. This CDR3 comprises 15 residues. Germline values: CDR1 SNHLY, CDR2 FYNNEI. CDR3 sequence: CASSLAGTSIFEQYF. The CDR3 nucleotides read TGTGCCAGCAGCCTCGCGGGTACTAGTATATTCGAGCAGTACTTC.

This clonotype has just a few counts. This chain links TRBV6-5 with TRBJ2-7; unclear D gene. V lost 0 bases, J lost 3 bases, and 9 bases lay in between. The CDR3 extends over 14 amino acids. CDR1 and CDR2 from the germline V gene are MNHEY and SVGAGI. CDR3 coding DNA: TGTGCCAGCAGTTACTCCGCAGAAAACTACGAGCAGTACTTC. It yields the protein CASSYSAENYEQYF.

In this sample, this clonotype turned up a few times. The rearrangement joins TRBV27 to TRBJ2-2; 13 bases are a match to TRBD2. Germline V lookup: CDR1 MNHEY, CDR2 SMNVEV (reference sequence). The V and J ends lost 3 bases and 5 bases, in that order; junction bases with no gene match: 9. This CDR3 contains 18 residues. The chain's CDR3 is CASSFAGLAGVATGELFF. The CDR3 DNA reads TGTGCCAGCAGTTTTGCCGGACTAGCGGGAGTGGCAACCGGGGAGCTGTTTTTT.

The J gene is TRBJ1-1, the V gene TRBV3-1, with 7 bases aligning to TRBD1. Trimming at V came to 7 bases and at J to 0 bases, leaving 11 bases not matched to a gene. CDR3 length equals 16 residues. Germline CDR1 reads LGHDT; CDR2 reads YNNKEL (reference sequence). The CDR3 here is CASTLDRASLNTEAFF. The CDR3 coding sequence is TGTGCCAGCACCCTCGACAGGGCTTCCTTGAACACTGAAGCTTTCTTT. The entire variable domain, with the rest obtained from reference TRBV3-1 and TRBJ1-1, is as follows: DTAVSQTPKYLVTQMGNDKSIKCEQNLGHDTMYWYKQDSKKFLKIMFSYNNKELIINETVPNRFSPKSPDKAHLNLHINSLELGDSAVYFCASTLDRASLNTEAFFGQGTRLTVV.

This clonotype has ten or more counts. This chain links TRBV30 with TRBJ2-7, with D tentatively TRBD1 (5 bases). Germline CDR1 and CDR2: GTSNPN and SVGIG (reference sequence). Trimming stripped 7 bases from V and 2 bases from J, with 9 bases between. The CDR3 has 11 amino acids. The CDR3 is CALRQTYEQYF. The CDR3, as DNA: TGTGCCTTACGACAGACCTACGAGCAGTACTTC.

This chain links TRBV6-9 with TRBJ2-4; D might be TRBD2 (7 bases). Per the germline V gene, CDR1 is MNHGY and CDR2 is SVAAGI. This CDR3 has 14 residues. Trimming left V 4 bases short and J 8 bases short, with 15 bases between. The CDR3 reads CASSLRGLVDIQYF. As DNA, the CDR3 is TGTGCCAGCAGTTTGCGGGGGCTTGTGGACATTCAGTACTTC.

This clonotype was observed a single time. The genes are TRBV29-1 and TRBJ1-2; D might be TRBD1 (6 bases). The CDR3 sequence is 14 residues long. CDR1 and CDR2 from the germline V gene are SQVTM and ANQGSEA. Trimming shortened V by 4 bases and J by 4 bases, and 16 bases separated the two germline ends. CDR3 sequence (DNA): TGCAGCGTTGGAGACCGGACAGTTTTCTATGGCTACACCTTC. Translation gives CSVGDRTVFYGYTF.

The genes are TRBV4-3 and TRBJ2-7, with a tentative D call TRBD2 (6 bases). V lost 0 bases to trimming and J lost 0 bases, with 9 bases between them. CDR1 LGHNA and CDR2 YSLEER come from the germline V gene. The CDR3 runs 15 residues. Here the CDR3 reads CASSQEGGNSYEQYF. CDR3 bases: TGCGCCAGCAGCCAAGAGGGAGGCAACTCCTACGAGCAGTACTTC.

This clonotype was seen ten or more times. The V and J genes are TRBV3-1 and TRBJ2-7, with TRBD2 matching 8 bases. After removal of 4 bases from V and 3 bases from J, the junction contained 11 bases not matched to a gene. This CDR3 spans 16 amino acids. The germline V gene encodes CDR1 LGHDT and CDR2 YNNKEL (reference sequence). The CDR3 region is CASSPRPAGGVYEQYF. The CDR3 nucleotides read TGTGCCAGCAGCCCCAGACCCGCGGGAGGAGTCTACGAGCAGTACTTC.

This clonotype has just a few counts. This rearrangement joins TRBV7-9 to TRBJ1-6, with TRBD1 identical over 8 bases. The CDR3 runs 16 residues. Unmatched junction bases numbered 6, after V lost 2 bases and J lost 6 bases. CDR1 and CDR2 (germline): SEHNR, FQNEAQ (reference sequence). Written as DNA, the CDR3 is TGTGCCAGCAGCTTAACTAGACAGGGGTCTAATTCACCCCTCCACTTT. As protein: CASSLTRQGSNSPLHF.

This rearrangement joins TRBV5-5 to TRBJ2-4, with no clear D. This CDR3 is built from 14 residues. Germline values: CDR1 SGHKS, CDR2 YYEKEE (reference sequence). V was trimmed by 0 bases and J by 0 bases, leaving 4 bases between them. The CDR3 DNA is TGTGCCAGCAGCTTGGCCTCAGCCAAAAACATTCAGTACTTC. This gives the protein CASSLASAKNIQYF.

This clonotype appeared a few times. The chain recombines TRBV28 with TRBJ2-1, with 11 bases matching TRBD2. CDR1 and CDR2 (germline): MDHEN, SYDVKM. V trimming: 8 bases; J trimming: 6 bases; junction bases outside the gene matches: 18. This CDR3 contains 18 residues. Here the CDR3 reads CASFKGASGRSGGNEQFF. CDR3 nucleotides: TGTGCCAGCTTTAAGGGAGCTAGCGGGAGGAGTGGGGGCAATGAGCAGTTCTTC. Filled out from reference TRBV28 and TRBJ2-1, the complete variable domain reads DVKVTQSSRYLVKRTGEKVFLECVQDMDHENMFWYRQDPGLGLRLIYFSYDVKMKEKGDIPEGYSVSREKKERFSLILESASTNQTSMYLCASFKGASGRSGGNEQFFGPGTRLTVL.

This clonotype was recorded at least ten times. The V and J genes are TRBV6-1 and TRBJ2-7, with 7 bases lining up with TRBD1. J was trimmed by 5 bases and V by 4 bases; bases with no gene match: 11. The CDR3 length is 15 residues. The germline gives CDR1 MNHNS, CDR2 SASEGT. The chain's CDR3 is CASSGRGFSVDEQYF. In nucleotides, the CDR3 is TGTGCCAGCAGTGGCAGGGGGTTTTCAGTGGACGAGCAGTACTTC.

This clonotype has at least ten counts. The rearrangement links TRBV18 to TRBJ2-5; possibly TRBD1 for D (6 bases). There are 14 residues in the CDR3. The V gene's germline CDR1 is KGHSH and CDR2 LQKENI. With 0 bases removed from V and 2 bases from J, the gap between germline ends came to 7 bases. CDR3 DNA sequence: TGTGCCAGCTCACCACCGGGACAACAAGAGACCCAGTACTTC. Its protein product is CASSPPGQQETQYF.

This clonotype appeared many times. The chain uses TRBV12-3 or TRBV12-4 and TRBJ2-7; 10 bases align to TRBD2. J gave up 5 bases and V 6 bases, and 16 bases lay outside the gene matches. The CDR3 extends over 17 amino acids. CDR3 coding DNA: TGTGCCAGCAGAAAGCGAGACCTAGCGGGAGTTTCCCACGAGCAGTACTTC. It translates to CASRKRDLAGVSHEQYF.

This clonotype has ten or more counts. The chain joins TRBV20-1 to TRBJ1-6; 7 bases line up with TRBD1. The CDR3 consists of 14 residues. Unmatched junction bases numbered 6, after V lost 5 bases and J lost 5 bases. Looked up from germline, CDR1 is DFQATT and CDR2 is SNEGSKA (reference sequence). The CDR3 loop is CSARQGGDNSPLHF. The CDR3 nucleotides are TGCAGTGCTCGACAGGGCGGTGATAATTCACCCCTCCACTTT.

The table lists this clonotype with a few counts. The V call is TRBV7-3, the J call TRBJ2-1; D is possibly TRBD1 or TRBD2 (5 bases each). The CDR3 covers 13 residues. Germline V lookup: CDR1 SGHTA, CDR2 FQGTGA. V was cut by 6 bases and J by 10 bases, with 16 bases left in between. CDR3 in DNA: TGTGCCAGCAGTCAGACCTCCTGGGACGAGCAGTTCTTC. Protein: CASSQTSWDEQFF.